These 32 T cell receptor beta chains share one sample of origin, sequenced in a study of neurological immune-mediated disorders (dated by TCRdb to about 2019). Library construction relied on 5' RACE. Instrument used: Illumina HiSeq 2500. TCRdb's own reprocessing of the public reads used fastp at Q25 and MiXCR and kept productive beta chains. CDR3 protein sequences are deduplicated, and each keeps its most common genes and DNA. For this sample the table gives some 54,000 distinct CDR3 sequences, of which around 11% were detected only once. 6% to 8.5% of the sample belongs to the ten largest clones. Reading the label with the study, this specimen's time point is: longitudinal time-point 1 (baseline). The sequenced sample was PBMCs. The receptors come from a male donor with HTLV-1-associated myelopathy (HAM/TSP).

This chain connects TRBV30 to TRBJ1-2; D gene unclear. The CDR3 runs to 13 residues. CDR1 is GTSNPN and CDR2 is SVGIG in the germline V gene (reference sequence). The V and J ends lost 3 bases and 5 bases respectively, with 13 bases between them. The chain's CDR3 is CAWSPSLRYGYTF. The CDR3 DNA reads TGTGCCTGGAGCCCTTCCCTCCGGTATGGCTACACCTTC.

This chain connects TRBV20-1 to TRBJ1-4; D is ambiguous. Germline CDR1 reads DFQATT; CDR2 reads SNEGSKA (reference sequence). The CDR3 sequence is 12 residues long. The CDR3 DNA sequence: TGCAGCGGCCGGATGGTTAATGAAAAACTGTTTTTT. Its translation: CSGRMVNEKLFF.

This clonotype was observed at least ten times. The gene calls are TRBV9 and TRBJ2-7, with TRBD2 identical over 7 bases. Germline assignment: CDR1 SGDLS and CDR2 YYNGEE. The CDR3 has 15 residues. The V and J ends lost 3 bases and 5 bases, in that order; junction bases with no gene match: 11. CDR3 DNA sequence: TGTGCCAGCAGCGCGGGAGGTGGGGGGGTCAACGAGCAGTACTTC. The encoded protein is CASSAGGGGVNEQYF.

This clonotype was seen many times. The chain links TRBV7-2 to TRBJ1-2; D perhaps matches TRBD1 (5 bases). V lost 7 bases and J 11 bases, leaving 20 bases between the germline ends. The V gene's germline CDR1 is SGHTA and CDR2 FQGNSA. The CDR3 extends over 13 amino acids. DNA for the CDR3: TGTGCCAGCAACCAGGGAAAGGAGGGGAGGTACACCTTC. It yields the protein CASNQGKEGRYTF.

This clonotype came up many times. CDR3 sequence: CASSPSGRGSTEAFF. CDR3 DNA: TGCGCCAGCAGCCCCTCAGGCAGGGGGAGCACTGAAGCTTTCTTT. J is TRBJ1-1 and V is TRBV5-1, with 7 bases fitting TRBD1. V dropped 4 bases and J dropped 4; count of bases not matched to a gene: 10. The CDR3 is 15 amino acids. CDR1 and CDR2 from the germline V gene are SGHRS and YFSETQ.

This clonotype was detected many times. This chain connects TRBV7-8 to TRBJ1-5, with 7 bases identical to TRBD1. Germline CDR1 and CDR2: SGHVS and FQNEAQ. The V and J ends lost 5 bases and 7 bases, in that order; junction bases with no gene match: 8. The CDR3 runs 14 residues. The chain's CDR3 is CASSTDREGQPQHF. The CDR3 DNA reads as TGTGCCAGCAGCACCGACAGGGAGGGACAGCCCCAGCATTTT.

This clonotype was recorded at least ten times. This sequence joins TRBV7-9 and TRBJ1-3; D call uncertain. The V gene lost 5 bases and the J gene lost 0 bases, with 11 bases spanning the gap. The CDR3 length is 15 residues. Per germline, CDR1 SEHNR and CDR2 FQNEAQ (reference sequence). The CDR3 coding sequence is TGTGCCAGCAGCCCCTCCGGGAGCTCTGGAAACACCATATATTTT. This translates into CASSPSGSSGNTIYF.

This clonotype came up many times. The V call is TRBV5-1, the J call TRBJ2-7; D unresolved. CDR3 length: 15 amino acids. Germline V CDR1 and CDR2: SGHRS, YFSETQ. Trimming took off 0 bases at V and 6 bases at J, with 16 bases between the two ends. CDR3 nucleotide sequence: TGCGCCAGCAGCTTGGCCTTGTCGCAAGGACGCGAGCAGTACTTC. This gives the protein CASSLALSQGREQYF.

This clonotype has a count of ten or more. The chain carries TRBV5-1 and TRBJ2-1, with D possibly matching TRBD1 (7 bases). There are 14 residues in the CDR3. The V gene lost 5 bases and the J gene lost 7 bases, with 16 bases spanning the gap. Germline-derived CDR1 and CDR2 are SGHRS and YFSETQ. The CDR3 DNA is TGCGCCAGCAGTCTTACCGCAGGGGGGAATGAGCAGTTCTTC. Translated, it gives CASSLTAGGNEQFF.

This clonotype occurred many times. This rearrangement joins TRBV29-1 to TRBJ2-1; 9 bases map to TRBD1. J was trimmed by 6 bases and V by 0 bases; bases with no gene match: 12. The CDR3 has 17 amino acids. CDR1 is SQVTM and CDR2 is ANQGSEA in the germline V gene. Here the CDR3 DNA reads TGCAGCGTTGAAGATCCTATTGACAGGGGGGTCGGCAATGAGCAGTTCTTC. The encoded protein is CSVEDPIDRGVGNEQFF.

This clonotype was observed at least ten times. The chain uses TRBV5-6 and TRBJ2-7, with D unresolved. Germline CDR1 SGHDT, CDR2 YYEEEE. The ends were cut back, 0 bases at V and 6 bases at J, with 13 bases in the middle. CDR3 length: 14 residues. DNA for the CDR3: TGTGCCAGCAGCTTGGTTCTCCAGTTGGGCGAGCAGTACTTC. It yields the protein CASSLVLQLGEQYF.

This clonotype was counted once. With a much larger clone just one base away, this may be a read error. The chain employs TRBV28 and TRBJ1-4; D is perhaps TRBD1 (6 bases). Germline V gives CDR1 MDHEN, CDR2 SYDVKM. This CDR3 has 12 residues. CDR3 coding DNA: TGTACCAGCCGTACAGGGTACCGAAAACTGTTTTTT. Protein product: CTSRTGYRKLFF. The full variable domain, completed using reference TRBV28 and TRBJ1-4, is DVKVTQSSRYLVKRTGEKVFLECVQDMDHENMFWYRQDPGLGLRLIYFSYDVKMKEKGDIPEGYSVSREKKERFSLILESASTNQTSMYLCTSRTGYRKLFFGSGTQLSVL.

This clonotype was seen many times. The chain employs TRBV5-1 and TRBJ1-5; tentative D call: TRBD1 (6 bases). CDR1 is SGHRS and CDR2 is YFSETQ in the germline V gene. Trimming took 0 bases from V and 7 from J, leaving 14 bases between them. The CDR3 has 15 residues. CDR3 sequence: CASSLGQGPGQPQHF. The DNA for the CDR3 is TGCGCCAGCAGCTTGGGGCAGGGGCCAGGACAGCCCCAGCATTTT.

This clonotype was seen many times. The chain links TRBV7-2 to TRBJ2-7; TRBD1 matches at 9 bases. The CDR3 is made up of 15 amino acids. V lost 0 bases to trimming and J lost 7 bases; unmatched junction nucleotides: 7. The germline V gene has CDR1 SGHTA and CDR2 FQGNSA. The CDR3 nucleotides are TGTGCCAGCAGCTTAGCGGGGGGACAGGGTGCGGAGCAGTACTTC. It specifies CASSLAGGQGAEQYF.

The sample holds many counts of this clonotype. The conserved phenylalanine or tryptophan is not found at the CDR3 terminus, so this likely reflects a read error. The chain couples TRBV5-1 to TRBJ1-2, with unresolved D. Per germline, CDR1 SGHRS and CDR2 YFSETQ. This CDR3 has 15 amino acids. V dropped 4 bases and J dropped 4 bases, with 17 bases sitting between them. The CDR3 region has the DNA TGCGCCAGCAGCCCCGTAAGGGCCGAGTTCTATGGCTACACCTTA. It yields the protein CASSPVRAEFYGYTL.

This clonotype was found many times. The J gene is TRBJ1-2, the V gene TRBV7-9, with D possibly being TRBD1 (5 bases). Germline V gene sequence: CDR1 SEHNR, CDR2 FQNEAQ (reference sequence). V was clipped by 1 base and J by 3 bases, with 12 bases between them. The CDR3 length is 15 residues. In DNA form, the CDR3 reads TGTGCCAGCAGCTTAGACGCGGGGACTGACTATGGCTACACCTTC. This encodes CASSLDAGTDYGYTF.

This clonotype was observed many times. One end of the junction is discordant with germline, which a read error may explain. This CDR3 is CSATGTLLTDTQYF. DNA of the CDR3: TGCAGTGCGACCGGGACATTGCTTACAGACACGCAGTATTTT. This chain links TRBV20-1 with TRBJ2-3, with D possibly matching TRBD1 (6 bases). The CDR3 has 14 residues. CDR1 and CDR2 from the germline V gene are DFQATT and SNEGSKA (reference sequence).

This clonotype was counted many times. V is TRBV7-2 and J is TRBJ1-2; no clear D gene. The CDR3 length is 10 residues. Germline V lookup: CDR1 SGHTA, CDR2 FQGNSA. V lost 4 bases, J lost 5 bases, and 2 bases lay in between. CDR3 in DNA: TGTGCCAGCAGCTCTTATGGCTACACCTTC. It translates to CASSSYGYTF.

This clonotype was found many times. This chain uses TRBV5-1 with TRBJ2-3; D may be TRBD1 or TRBD2 (6 bases each). The CDR3 has 16 amino acids. Trimming removed 2 bases from V and 3 bases from J, with 16 bases in between. Germline V lookup: CDR1 SGHRS, CDR2 YFSETQ. As DNA, the CDR3 is TGCGCCAGCAGCTTTTTACAGGGACTTCTAACAGATACGCAGTATTTT. It is translated as CASSFLQGLLTDTQYF. Together with reference TRBV5-1 and TRBJ2-3, the CDR3 gives the full variable domain: KAGVTQTPRYLIKTRGQQVTLSCSPISGHRSVSWYQQTPGQGLQFLFEYFSETQRNKGNFPGRFSGRQFSNSRSEMNVSTLELGDSALYLCASSFLQGLLTDTQYFGPGTRLTVL.

This clonotype was found many times. The CDR3 is CASSYGQGLNEQFF. CDR3 bases: TGCGCCAGCAGCTACGGACAGGGTCTCAATGAGCAGTTCTTC. The chain links TRBV5-1 to TRBJ2-1, with TRBD1 matching over 8 bases. CDR3 length: 14 residues. Unmatched junction bases numbered 5, after V lost 3 bases and J lost 6 bases. Germline V gives CDR1 SGHRS, CDR2 YFSETQ.

In this sample, this clonotype turned up many times. J is TRBJ2-6 and V is TRBV20-1; unclear D gene. V was cut by 5 bases and J by 5 bases, with 7 bases left in between. CDR3 size: 12 residues. The germline gives CDR1 DFQATT, CDR2 SNEGSKA (reference sequence). The CDR3 here is CSADTRANVLTF. CDR3 DNA sequence: TGCAGTGCTGATACACGGGCCAACGTCCTGACTTTC.

Many counts were recorded for this clonotype. V is TRBV7-8 and J is TRBJ1-5; D not resolved. Between the trimmed V and J ends, which lost 2 bases and 5 bases, there was a span of 4 bases. CDR3 length: 12 amino acids. Per germline, CDR1 SGHVS and CDR2 FQNEAQ. CDR3 coding DNA: TGTGCCAGCAGCTTAACAGATCAGCCCCAGCATTTT. Its protein is CASSLTDQPQHF.

This clonotype has at least ten counts. The chain employs TRBV7-2 and TRBJ1-5, with 7 bases lining up with TRBD1. The V segment lost 5 bases and the J segment 6 bases; nucleotides outside the gene matches: 10. There are 15 residues in the CDR3. Germline-derived CDR1 and CDR2 are SGHTA and FQGNSA. Here the CDR3 DNA reads TGTGCCAGCAGCCAGGCAGGGGGGGCTAGTCAGCCCCAGCATTTT. This sequence encodes CASSQAGGASQPQHF. The whole variable domain, remainder taken from reference TRBV7-2 and TRBJ1-5, is GAGVSQSPSNKVTEKGKDVELRCDPISGHTALYWYRQSLGQGLEFLIYFQGNSAPDKSGLPSDRFSAERTGGSVSTLTIQRTQQEDSAVYLCASSQAGGASQPQHFGDGTRLSIL.

This clonotype was counted ten times or more. J is TRBJ2-7 and V is TRBV9; perhaps TRBD2 as D (5 bases). V was cut by 0 bases and J by 7 bases, with 17 bases left in between. Germline CDR1 is SGDLS and CDR2 is YYNGEE. This CDR3 is 15 amino acids long. For the CDR3, the DNA is TGTGCCAGCAGCGTAGCCCCTTCCGGGATGGGGGAGCAGTACTTC. Amino acids: CASSVAPSGMGEQYF.

There are many counts of this clonotype. V usage is TRBV5-1 and J usage is TRBJ1-1, with TRBD1 matching over 7 bases. V gave up 1 base and J gave up 1 base; unmatched junction bases: 1. This CDR3 is 14 amino acids long. Germline V gene data show CDR1 as SGHRS and CDR2 as YFSETQ. DNA for the CDR3: TGCGCCAGCAGCTTGAGGACAGGGAACACTGAAGCTTTCTTT. This encodes CASSLRTGNTEAFF.

By its share, this clonotype is medium-sized (0.01 to 0.1%). The chain carries TRBV12-3 or TRBV12-4 and TRBJ1-5; D may be TRBD1 (5 bases). Trimming cost V 6 bases and J 5 bases, with 17 bases left between them. This CDR3 comprises 15 residues. CDR3 sequence reads: CASRMSGDVHQPQHF. DNA for the CDR3: TGTGCCAGCAGGATGTCCGGGGACGTACATCAGCCCCAGCATTTT.

This clonotype was detected only once. V is TRBV12-3 or TRBV12-4 and J is TRBJ1-3; D might be TRBD1 (6 bases). Deletions cut 3 bases from V and 0 bases from J, with 9 bases between. There are 15 residues in the CDR3. The CDR3 loop reads CASSFRTASGNTIYF. CDR3 bases: TGTGCCAGCAGTTTTAGGACAGCCTCTGGAAACACCATATATTTT.

This clonotype was counted at least ten times. The chain carries TRBV5-1 and TRBJ2-7, with D unresolved. Germline values: CDR1 SGHRS, CDR2 YFSETQ. The ends were cut back, 0 bases at V and 2 bases at J, with 9 bases in the middle. The CDR3 is 14 residues long. CDR3: CASSLALGTYEQYF. CDR3 nucleotides: TGCGCCAGCAGCTTGGCGTTGGGGACCTACGAGCAGTACTTC.

This clonotype was counted many times. V and J are TRBV28 and TRBJ2-7, with TRBD1 as a possible D gene (6 bases). V was clipped by 1 base and J by 3 bases, with 13 bases between them. The CDR3 covers 15 residues. Germline V CDR1 and CDR2: MDHEN, SYDVKM. In DNA form, the CDR3 reads TGTGCCAGCAGTTTATTAGGGCAGGGGCGCTACGAGCAGTACTTC. The encoded protein is CASSLLGQGRYEQYF.

The chain joins TRBV20-1 to TRBJ2-7; D is ambiguous. The CDR3 loop spans 14 amino acids. Trimming shortened V by 8 bases and J by 4 bases, and 21 bases separated the two germline ends. Germline V gene data show CDR1 as DFQATT and CDR2 as SNEGSKA (reference sequence). The CDR3 reads CSPRDPGSPYEQYF. In DNA form, the CDR3 reads TGCAGTCCCCGAGACCCCGGATCTCCTTACGAGCAGTACTTC.

This clonotype was counted at least ten times. One end of the junction is discordant with germline, which a read error may explain. The chain recombines TRBV7-7 with TRBJ2-7, with 7 bases identical to TRBD1. The CDR3 has 13 amino acids. The V gene's germline CDR1 is SSHAT and CDR2 FNYEAQ (reference sequence). The CDR3 reads CASSPTGPLEQYF. CDR3 coding DNA: TGTGCTAGCAGTCCGACAGGGCCCCTCGAGCAGTACTTC.

This clonotype was observed many times. V usage is TRBV5-1 and J usage is TRBJ1-2, with TRBD1 identical over 9 bases. The CDR3 is made up of 15 amino acids. J was trimmed by 9 bases and V by 2 bases; bases with no gene match: 11. Germline-derived CDR1 and CDR2 are SGHRS and YFSETQ. The CDR3 loop reads CASSFDTGTGLSYTF. CDR3 in DNA: TGCGCCAGCAGCTTTGATACCGGGACAGGGTTGAGCTACACCTTC.